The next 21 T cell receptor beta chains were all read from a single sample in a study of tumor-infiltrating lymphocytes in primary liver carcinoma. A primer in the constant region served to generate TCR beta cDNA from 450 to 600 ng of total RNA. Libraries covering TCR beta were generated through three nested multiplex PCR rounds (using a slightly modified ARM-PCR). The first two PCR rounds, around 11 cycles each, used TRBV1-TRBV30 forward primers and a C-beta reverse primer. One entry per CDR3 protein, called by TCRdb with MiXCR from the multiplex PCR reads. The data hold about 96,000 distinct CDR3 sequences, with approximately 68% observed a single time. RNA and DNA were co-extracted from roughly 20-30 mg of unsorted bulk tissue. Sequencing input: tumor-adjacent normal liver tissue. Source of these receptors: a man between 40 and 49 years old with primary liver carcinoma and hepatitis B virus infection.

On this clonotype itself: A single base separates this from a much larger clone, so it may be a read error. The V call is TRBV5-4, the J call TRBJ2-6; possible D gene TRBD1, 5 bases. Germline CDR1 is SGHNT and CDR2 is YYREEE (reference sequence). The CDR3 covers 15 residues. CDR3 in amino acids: CASSLGLAGADVLTF. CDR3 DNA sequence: TGTGCCAGCAGCTTGGGGCTCGCTGGGGCCGACGTCCTGACTTTC.

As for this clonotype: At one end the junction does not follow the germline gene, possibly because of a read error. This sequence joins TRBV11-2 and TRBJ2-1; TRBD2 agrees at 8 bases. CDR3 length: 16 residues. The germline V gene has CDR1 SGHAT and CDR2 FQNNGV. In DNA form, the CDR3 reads TGTGCCAGAAGCTTGGACATCGGACTAGCTATGGGTGAGCAGTTTTTC. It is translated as CARSLDIGLAMGEQFF.

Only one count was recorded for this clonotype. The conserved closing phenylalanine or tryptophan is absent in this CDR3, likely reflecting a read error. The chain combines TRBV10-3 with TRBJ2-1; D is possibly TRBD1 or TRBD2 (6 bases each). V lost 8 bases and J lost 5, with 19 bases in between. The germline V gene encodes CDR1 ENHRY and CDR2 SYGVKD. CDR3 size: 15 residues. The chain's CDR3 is CAIRGGGLGNNEQFS. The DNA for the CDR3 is TGTGCCATCCGGGGTGGGGGGCTCGGCAACAATGAGCAGTTCTCG.

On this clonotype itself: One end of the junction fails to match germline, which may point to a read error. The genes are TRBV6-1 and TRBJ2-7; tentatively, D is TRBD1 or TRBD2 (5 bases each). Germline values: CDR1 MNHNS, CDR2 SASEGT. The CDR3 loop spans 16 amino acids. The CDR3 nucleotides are TGTACCAGCAGTGAAGAAGGGGCAGGGAGAACCTACGAGCAATACTTC. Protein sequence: CTSSEEGAGRTYEQYF.

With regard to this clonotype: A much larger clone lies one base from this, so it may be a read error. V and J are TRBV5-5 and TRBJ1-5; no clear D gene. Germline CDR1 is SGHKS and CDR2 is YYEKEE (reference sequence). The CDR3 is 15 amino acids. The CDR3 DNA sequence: TGTGCCAGCAGCTTGGGACCGCCGGGCAATCAGCCCCAGCTTTTT. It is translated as CASSLGPPGNQPQLF.

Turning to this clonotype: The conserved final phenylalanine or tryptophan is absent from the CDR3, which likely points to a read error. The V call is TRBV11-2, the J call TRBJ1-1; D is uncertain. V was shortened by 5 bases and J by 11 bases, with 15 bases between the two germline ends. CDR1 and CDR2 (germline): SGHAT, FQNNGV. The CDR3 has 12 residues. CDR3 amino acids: CASSHDTAEAFS. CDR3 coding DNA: TGTGCCAGCAGCCACGACACCGCCGAGGCTTTCTCT.

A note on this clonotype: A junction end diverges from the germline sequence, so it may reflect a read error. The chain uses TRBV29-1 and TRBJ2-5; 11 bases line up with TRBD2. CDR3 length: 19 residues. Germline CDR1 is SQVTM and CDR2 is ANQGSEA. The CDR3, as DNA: TGCAGCGTTGAGGGGAGGCTAGCGGGAGGATCAAGGGGGCAAGAGACCCGGTACTTT. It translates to CSVEGRLAGGSRGQETRYF.

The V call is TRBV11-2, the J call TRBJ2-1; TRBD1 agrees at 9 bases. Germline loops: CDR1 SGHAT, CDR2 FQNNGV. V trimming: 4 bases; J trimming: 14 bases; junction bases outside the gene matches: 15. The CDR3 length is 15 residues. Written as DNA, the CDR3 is TGTGCCAGCAGCTGGGGGGGACAGGGCACAGTTCAGAAGTTCTTC. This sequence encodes CASSWGGQGTVQKFF. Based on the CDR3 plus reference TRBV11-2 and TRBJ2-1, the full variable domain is EAGVAQSPRYKIIEKRQSVAFWCNPISGHATLYWYQQILGQGPKLLIQFQNNGVVDDSQLPKDRFSAERLKGVDSTLKIQPAKLEDSAVYLCASSWGGQGTVQKFFGPGTRLTVL.

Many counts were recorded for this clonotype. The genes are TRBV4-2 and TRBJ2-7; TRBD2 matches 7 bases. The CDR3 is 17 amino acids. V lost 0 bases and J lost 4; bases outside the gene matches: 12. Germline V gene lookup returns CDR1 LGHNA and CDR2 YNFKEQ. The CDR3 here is CASSQDKLAEGYYEQYF. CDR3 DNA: TGTGCCAGCAGCCAAGATAAGCTAGCGGAAGGTTATTACGAGCAGTACTTC.

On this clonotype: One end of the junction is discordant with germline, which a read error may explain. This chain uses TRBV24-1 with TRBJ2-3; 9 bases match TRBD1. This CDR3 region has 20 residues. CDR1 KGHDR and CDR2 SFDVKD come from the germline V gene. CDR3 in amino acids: CATSASSPGTGPYETDTLYF. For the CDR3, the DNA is TGTGCCACCAGTGCCTCATCGCCCGGGACAGGGCCCTATGAGACAGATACGCTGTATTTT.

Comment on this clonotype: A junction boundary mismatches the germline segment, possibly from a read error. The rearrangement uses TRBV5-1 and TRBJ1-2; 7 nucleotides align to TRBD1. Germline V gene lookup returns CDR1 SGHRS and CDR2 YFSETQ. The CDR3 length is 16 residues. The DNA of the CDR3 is TGCGCCAACAGCTTGGATCCAGGGGGGAGGGTTGACGGCTACACCTTC. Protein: CANSLDPGGRVDGYTF.

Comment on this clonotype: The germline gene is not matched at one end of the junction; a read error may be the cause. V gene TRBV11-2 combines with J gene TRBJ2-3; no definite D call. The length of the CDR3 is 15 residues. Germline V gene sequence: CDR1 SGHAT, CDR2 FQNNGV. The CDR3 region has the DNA TGTACCAGCAGCTTAGCACAGCTAAGTACAGATACGCAGTATTTT. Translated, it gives CTSSLAQLSTDTQYF.

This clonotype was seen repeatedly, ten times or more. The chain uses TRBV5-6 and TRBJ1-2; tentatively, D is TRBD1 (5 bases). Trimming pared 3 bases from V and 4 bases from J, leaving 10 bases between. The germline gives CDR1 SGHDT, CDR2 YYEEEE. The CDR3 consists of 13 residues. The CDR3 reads CASSSGHVYGYTF. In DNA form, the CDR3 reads TGTGCCAGCAGCTCCGGACACGTCTATGGCTACACCTTC.

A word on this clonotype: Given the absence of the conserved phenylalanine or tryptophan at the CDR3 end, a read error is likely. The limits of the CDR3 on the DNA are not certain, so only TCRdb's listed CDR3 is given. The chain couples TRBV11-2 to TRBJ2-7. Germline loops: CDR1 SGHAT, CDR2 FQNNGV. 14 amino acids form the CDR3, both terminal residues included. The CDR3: CASSLTDAAYEQYS.

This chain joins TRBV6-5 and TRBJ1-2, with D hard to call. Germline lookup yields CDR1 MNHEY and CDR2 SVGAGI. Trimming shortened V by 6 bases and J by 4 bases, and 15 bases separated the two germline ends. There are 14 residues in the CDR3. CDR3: CASRVARFLYGYTF. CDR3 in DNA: TGTGCCAGCAGGGTAGCGAGGTTCCTCTATGGCTACACCTTC.

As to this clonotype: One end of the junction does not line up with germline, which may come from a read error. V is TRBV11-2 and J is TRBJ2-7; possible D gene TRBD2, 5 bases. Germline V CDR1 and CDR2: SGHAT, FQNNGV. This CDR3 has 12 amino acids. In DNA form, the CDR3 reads TGTACCAGTAGCTTAGGAGGTCCCGAGCAGTACTTC. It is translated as CTSSLGGPEQYF.

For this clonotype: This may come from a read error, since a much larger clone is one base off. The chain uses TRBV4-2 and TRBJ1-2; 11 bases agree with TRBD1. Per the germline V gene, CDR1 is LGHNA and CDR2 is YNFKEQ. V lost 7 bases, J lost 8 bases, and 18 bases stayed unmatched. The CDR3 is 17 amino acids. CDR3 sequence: CASNYETQGQGAVGYTF. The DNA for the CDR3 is TGTGCCAGCAACTATGAGACCCAAGGACAGGGGGCAGTGGGCTACACCTTC.

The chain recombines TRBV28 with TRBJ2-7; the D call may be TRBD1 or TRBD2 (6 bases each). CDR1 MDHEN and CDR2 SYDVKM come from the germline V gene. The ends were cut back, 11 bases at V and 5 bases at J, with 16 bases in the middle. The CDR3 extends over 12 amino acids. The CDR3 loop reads CASAPGAHEQYF. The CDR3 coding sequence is TGTGCCTCCGCCCCGGGGGCCCACGAGCAGTACTTC. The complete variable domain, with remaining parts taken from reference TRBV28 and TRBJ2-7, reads DVKVTQSSRYLVKRTGEKVFLECVQDMDHENMFWYRQDPGLGLRLIYFSYDVKMKEKGDIPEGYSVSREKKERFSLILESASTNQTSMYLCASAPGAHEQYFGPGTRLTVT.

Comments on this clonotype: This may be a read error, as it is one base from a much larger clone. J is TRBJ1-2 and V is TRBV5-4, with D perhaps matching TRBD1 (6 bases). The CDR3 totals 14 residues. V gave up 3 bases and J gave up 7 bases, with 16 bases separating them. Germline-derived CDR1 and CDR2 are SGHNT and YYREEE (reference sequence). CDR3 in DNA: TGTGCCAGCAGCTCGGACTGGGGGCTGCGTGGCTACACCTTC. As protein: CASSSDWGLRGYTF.

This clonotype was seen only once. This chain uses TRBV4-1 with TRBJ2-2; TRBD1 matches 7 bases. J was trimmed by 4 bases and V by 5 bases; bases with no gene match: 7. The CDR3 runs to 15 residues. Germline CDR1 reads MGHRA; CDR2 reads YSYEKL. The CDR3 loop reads CASSREQGSTGELFF. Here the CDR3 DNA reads TGCGCCAGCAGCAGGGAACAGGGGAGCACCGGGGAGCTGTTTTTT.

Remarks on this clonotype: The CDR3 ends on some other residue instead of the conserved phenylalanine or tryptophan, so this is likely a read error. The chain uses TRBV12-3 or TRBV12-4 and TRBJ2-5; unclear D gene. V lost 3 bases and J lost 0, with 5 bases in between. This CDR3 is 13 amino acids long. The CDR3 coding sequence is TGTGCCAGCAGTTTGGGTAACCAAGAGACCCAGTACATC. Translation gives CASSLGNQETQYI.